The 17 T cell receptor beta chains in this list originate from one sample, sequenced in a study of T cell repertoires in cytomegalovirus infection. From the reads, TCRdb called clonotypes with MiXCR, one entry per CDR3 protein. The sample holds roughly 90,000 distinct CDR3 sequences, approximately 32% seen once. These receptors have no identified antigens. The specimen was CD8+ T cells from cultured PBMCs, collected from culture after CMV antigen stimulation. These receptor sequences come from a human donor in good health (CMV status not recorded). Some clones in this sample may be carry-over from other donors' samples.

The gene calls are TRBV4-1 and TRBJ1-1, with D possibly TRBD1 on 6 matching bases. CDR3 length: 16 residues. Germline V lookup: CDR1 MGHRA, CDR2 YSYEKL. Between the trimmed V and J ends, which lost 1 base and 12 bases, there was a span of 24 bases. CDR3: CASSQGTTGYQEQTFF. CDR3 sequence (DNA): TGCGCCAGCAGCCAAGGCACCACAGGGTACCAGGAGCAAACTTTCTTT.

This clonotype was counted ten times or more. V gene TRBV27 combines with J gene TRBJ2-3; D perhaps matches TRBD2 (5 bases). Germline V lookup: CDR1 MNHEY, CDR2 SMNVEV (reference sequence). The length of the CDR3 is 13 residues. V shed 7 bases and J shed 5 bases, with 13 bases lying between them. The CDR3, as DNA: TGTGCCAGCAAACAGAGCGGCGGAGATACGCAGTATTTT. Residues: CASKQSGGDTQYF.

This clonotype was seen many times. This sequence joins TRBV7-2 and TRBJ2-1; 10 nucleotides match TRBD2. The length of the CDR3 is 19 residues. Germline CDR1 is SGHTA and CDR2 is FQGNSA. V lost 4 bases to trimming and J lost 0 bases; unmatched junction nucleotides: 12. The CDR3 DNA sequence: TGTGCCAGCAGCTCACAGATAAGAGCGGGGGGGAGCTCCTACAATGAGCAGTTCTTC. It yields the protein CASSSQIRAGGSSYNEQFF.

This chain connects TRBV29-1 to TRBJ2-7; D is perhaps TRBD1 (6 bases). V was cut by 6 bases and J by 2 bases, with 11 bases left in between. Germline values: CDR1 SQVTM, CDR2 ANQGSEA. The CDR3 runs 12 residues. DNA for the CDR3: TGCAGCGTATGGACAGAGCCCTACGAGCAGTACTTC. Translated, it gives CSVWTEPYEQYF.

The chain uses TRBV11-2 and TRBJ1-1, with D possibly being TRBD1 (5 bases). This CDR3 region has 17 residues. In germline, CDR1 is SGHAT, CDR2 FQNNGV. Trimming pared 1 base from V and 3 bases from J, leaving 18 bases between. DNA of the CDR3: TGTGCCAGCAGCTTAGGAGACGGGGCGAACGGGGACACTGAAGCTTTCTTT. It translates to CASSLGDGANGDTEAFF.

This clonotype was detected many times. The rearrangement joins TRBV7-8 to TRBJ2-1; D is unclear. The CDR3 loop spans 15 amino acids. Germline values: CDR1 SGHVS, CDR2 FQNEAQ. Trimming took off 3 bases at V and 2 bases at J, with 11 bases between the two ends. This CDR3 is CASSFLGRTYNEQFF. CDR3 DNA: TGTGCCAGCAGCTTTCTCGGGCGGACCTACAATGAGCAGTTCTTC.

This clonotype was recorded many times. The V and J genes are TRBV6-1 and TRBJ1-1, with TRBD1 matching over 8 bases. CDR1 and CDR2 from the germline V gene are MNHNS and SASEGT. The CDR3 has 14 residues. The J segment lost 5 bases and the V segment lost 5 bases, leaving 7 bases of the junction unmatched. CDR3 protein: CASSPRTGTTEAFF. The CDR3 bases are TGTGCCAGCAGTCCCCGGACAGGGACGACTGAAGCTTTCTTT.

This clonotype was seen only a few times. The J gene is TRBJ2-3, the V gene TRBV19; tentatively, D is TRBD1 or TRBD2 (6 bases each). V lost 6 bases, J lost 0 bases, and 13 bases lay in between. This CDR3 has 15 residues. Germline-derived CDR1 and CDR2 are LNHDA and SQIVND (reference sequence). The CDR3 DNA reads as TGTGCCAGTAGGGGAGGACAGTTTAGCACAGATACGCAGTATTTT. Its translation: CASRGGQFSTDTQYF.

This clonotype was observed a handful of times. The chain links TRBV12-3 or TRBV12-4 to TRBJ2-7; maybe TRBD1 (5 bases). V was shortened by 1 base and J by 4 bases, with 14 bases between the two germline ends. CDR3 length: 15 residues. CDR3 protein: CASSLGQIFTYEQYF. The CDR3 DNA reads TGTGCCAGCAGTTTAGGACAGATCTTCACGTACGAGCAGTACTTC.

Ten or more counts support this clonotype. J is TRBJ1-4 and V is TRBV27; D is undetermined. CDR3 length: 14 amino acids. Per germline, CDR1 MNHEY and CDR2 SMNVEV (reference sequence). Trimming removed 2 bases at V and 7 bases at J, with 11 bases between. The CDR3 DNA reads TGTGCCAGCAGTTTAACCCTTCGCGGTGAAAAACTGTTTTTT. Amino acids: CASSLTLRGEKLFF.

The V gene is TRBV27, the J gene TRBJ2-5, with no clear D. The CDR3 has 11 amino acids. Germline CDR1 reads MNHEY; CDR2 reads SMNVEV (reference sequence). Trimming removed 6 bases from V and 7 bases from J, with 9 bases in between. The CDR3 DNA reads TGTGCCAGCAGCGATCTGGTGACCCAGTACTTC. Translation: CASSDLVTQYF.

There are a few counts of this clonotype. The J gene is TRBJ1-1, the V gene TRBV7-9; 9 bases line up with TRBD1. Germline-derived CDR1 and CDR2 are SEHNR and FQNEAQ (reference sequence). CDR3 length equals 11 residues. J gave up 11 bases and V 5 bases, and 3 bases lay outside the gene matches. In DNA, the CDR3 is TGTGCCAGCAGCCGGACAGGGGATGCTTTCTTT. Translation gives CASSRTGDAFF.

CDR3 protein: CAWEVAGPLGYTF. CDR3 bases: TGTGCCTGGGAGGTCGCAGGTCCACTTGGTTACACCTTC. This chain uses TRBV30 with TRBJ1-2, with unresolved D. Germline CDR1 reads GTSNPN; CDR2 reads SVGIG (reference sequence). Trimming stripped 5 bases from V and 11 bases from J, with 21 bases between. The CDR3 totals 13 residues.

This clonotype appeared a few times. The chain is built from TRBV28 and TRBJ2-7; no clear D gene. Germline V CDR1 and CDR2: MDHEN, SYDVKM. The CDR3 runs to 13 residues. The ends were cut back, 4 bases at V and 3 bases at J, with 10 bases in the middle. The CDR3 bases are TGTGCCAGCAGTTCTAGGGTAAACTACGAGCAGTACTTC. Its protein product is CASSSRVNYEQYF.

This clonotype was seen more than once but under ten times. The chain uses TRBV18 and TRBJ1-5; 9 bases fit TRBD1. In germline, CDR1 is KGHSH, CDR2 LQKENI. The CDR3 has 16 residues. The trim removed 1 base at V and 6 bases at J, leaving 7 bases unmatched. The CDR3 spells CASSPLRQGGSQPQHF. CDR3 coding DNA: TGTGCCAGCTCACCACTCCGACAGGGGGGCAGTCAGCCCCAGCATTTT.

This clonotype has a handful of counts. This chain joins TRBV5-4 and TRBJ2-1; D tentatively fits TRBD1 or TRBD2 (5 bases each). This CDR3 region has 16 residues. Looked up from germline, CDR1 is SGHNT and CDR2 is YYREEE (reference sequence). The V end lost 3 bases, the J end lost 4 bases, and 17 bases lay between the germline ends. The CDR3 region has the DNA TGTGCCAGCAGCTCAGGACACCAAAGGAGGTACAATGAGCAGTTCTTC. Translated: CASSSGHQRRYNEQFF.

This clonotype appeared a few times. The CDR3 sequence is CASTVSGGGELFF. Here the CDR3 DNA reads TGTGCCAGCACCGTTAGCGGGGGCGGGGAGCTGTTTTTT. This chain links TRBV12-3 or TRBV12-4 with TRBJ2-2; 9 bases are shared with TRBD2. The ends lost 7 bases at V and 7 bases at J; junction bases unmatched: 4. The CDR3 is 13 residues long.